Presented here are 19 T cell receptor beta chains from one specimen sequenced in a study of T cells of healthy individuals. TCRdb ran MiXCR on the 5' RACE reads and lists one entry per CDR3 protein. The table shows tens of thousands of distinct CDR3 sequences, with roughly 15% occurring only once. These receptors all come from a human donor in good health.

On this clonotype: A read error may account for a junction end that differs from germline. This chain links TRBV7-3 with TRBJ2-5; weak D call: TRBD1 (5 bases). Germline CDR1 reads SGHTA; CDR2 reads FQGTGA. The CDR3 totals 14 residues. CDR3 in amino acids: CASSVTGRQETQYF. The DNA of the CDR3 is TGTGCCAGCAGCGTAACAGGAAGACAAGAGACCCAGTACTTC.

This rearrangement joins TRBV3-1 to TRBJ2-1; 10 nucleotides align to TRBD2. Per the germline V gene, CDR1 is LGHDT and CDR2 is YNNKEL (reference sequence). V shed 4 bases, J shed 7 bases, and the junction held 7 bases outside the gene matches. The CDR3 length is 15 residues. The chain's CDR3 is CASSLLAGVGNEQFF. The CDR3 DNA is TGTGCCAGCAGCCTCCTAGCGGGAGTCGGTAATGAGCAGTTCTTC.

V is TRBV6-2 or TRBV6-3 and J is TRBJ2-1; TRBD2 is a possible D gene (5 bases). V lost 5 bases and J 10 bases, leaving 21 bases between the germline ends. Germline V gene lookup returns CDR1 MNHEY and CDR2 SVGEGT. CDR3 size: 15 residues. The CDR3 DNA sequence: TGTGCCAGCAGTCGCCGTGGACTGAGCATACAGGAGCAGTTCTTC. This translates into CASSRRGLSIQEQFF.

The gene calls are TRBV5-1 and TRBJ1-4; TRBD1 is a possible D gene (6 bases). The CDR3 covers 13 residues. Germline assignment: CDR1 SGHRS and CDR2 YFSETQ. The V gene lost 7 bases and the J gene lost 4 bases, with 11 bases spanning the gap. CDR3 amino acids: CASGAGDNEKLFF. The DNA of the CDR3 is TGCGCCAGCGGCGCAGGGGATAATGAAAAACTGTTTTTT.

This clonotype was seen repeatedly, ten times or more. This chain joins TRBV3-1 and TRBJ2-7; tentatively, D is TRBD2 (6 bases). The CDR3 extends over 15 amino acids. Germline-derived CDR1 and CDR2 are LGHDT and YNNKEL (reference sequence). The V gene lost 0 bases and the J gene lost 3 bases, with 12 bases spanning the gap. This chain's CDR3 is CASSQEISGGYEQYF. For the CDR3, the DNA is TGTGCCAGCAGCCAAGAAATTAGCGGTGGCTACGAGCAGTACTTC.

This clonotype has just a few counts. The chain recombines TRBV11-2 with TRBJ2-7; D gene uncertain. Between the trimmed V and J ends, which lost 0 bases and 6 bases, there was a span of 15 bases. Germline V gives CDR1 SGHAT, CDR2 FQNNGV. The CDR3 covers 15 residues. The CDR3 sequence is CASSLDQYPASEQYF. In DNA, the CDR3 is TGTGCCAGCAGCTTAGATCAATACCCAGCCTCCGAGCAGTACTTC.

Only a few counts were recorded for this clonotype. The gene calls are TRBV7-9 and TRBJ2-7; 7 bases line up with TRBD2. Germline V gives CDR1 SEHNR, CDR2 FQNEAQ (reference sequence). CDR3 length: 15 amino acids. Losses at the gene ends were 6 bases for V and 2 bases for J; bases not matched to a gene: 10. DNA of the CDR3: TGTGCCAGCAGTCCTGGGAGGGCGCCGCCCTACGAGCAGTACTTC. Translating gives CASSPGRAPPYEQYF. The full variable domain, with the rest looked up from reference TRBV7-9 and TRBJ2-7, is DTGVSQNPRHKITKRGQNVTFRCDPISEHNRLYWYRQTLGQGPEFLTYFQNEAQLEKSRLLSDRFSAERPKGSFSTLEIQRTEQGDSAMYLCASSPGRAPPYEQYFGPGTRLTVT.

V and J are TRBV20-1 and TRBJ2-7, with 11 bases aligning to TRBD2. V trimming: 2 bases; J trimming: 1 base; junction bases outside the gene matches: 4. The CDR3 has 15 residues. The germline V gene has CDR1 DFQATT and CDR2 SNEGSKA (reference sequence). The DNA of the CDR3 is TGCAGTGCTAGATCTAGCGGGAGGACATCCTACGAGCAGTACTTC. Translating it yields CSARSSGRTSYEQYF.

This clonotype was seen many times. The chain joins TRBV5-4 to TRBJ1-1; possibly TRBD1 for D (6 bases). This CDR3 spans 15 amino acids. Trimming removed 5 bases from V and 6 bases from J, with 20 bases in between. The V gene's germline CDR1 is SGHNT and CDR2 YYREEE (reference sequence). CDR3 sequence: CASRIGGGQRAEAFF. CDR3 nucleotides: TGTGCCAGCAGAATTGGTGGGGGGCAGAGGGCTGAAGCTTTCTTT.

Ten or more counts support this clonotype. This rearrangement joins TRBV20-1 to TRBJ1-5; D not resolved. CDR3 length: 12 residues. The V end lost 4 bases, the J end lost 5 bases, and 9 bases lay between the germline ends. The V gene's germline CDR1 is DFQATT and CDR2 SNEGSKA (reference sequence). The CDR3 is CSAMGSHQPQHF. The CDR3 DNA follows: TGCAGTGCTATGGGTTCCCATCAGCCCCAGCATTTT.

There are a few counts of this clonotype. The chain has TRBV2 and TRBJ2-6; D remains ambiguous. Trimming left V 3 bases short and J 0 bases short, with 3 bases between. The germline CDR1 and CDR2 sequences are SNHLY and FYNNEI. The CDR3 loop spans 14 amino acids. This chain's CDR3 is CASSDPSGANVLTF. CDR3 coding DNA: TGTGCCAGCAGTGACCCCTCTGGGGCCAACGTCCTGACTTTC.

This clonotype was seen ten or more times. The chain is built from TRBV6-5 and TRBJ1-1; D possibly corresponds to TRBD1 (5 bases). With 6 bases removed from V and 1 base from J, the gap between germline ends came to 15 bases. The germline V gene has CDR1 MNHEY and CDR2 SVGAGI. There are 15 residues in the CDR3. The CDR3 sequence is CASRAPGNWNTEAFF. The CDR3 coding sequence is TGTGCCAGCAGAGCACCAGGGAATTGGAACACTGAAGCTTTCTTT.

This clonotype was detected only a few times. This chain links TRBV20-1 with TRBJ2-3; TRBD2 matches 14 bases. The ends lost 5 bases at V and 4 bases at J; junction bases unmatched: 8. CDR1 is DFQATT, CDR2 SNEGSKA, per germline (reference sequence). The CDR3 consists of 16 residues. The CDR3 DNA sequence: TGCAGTGCTGAAGGACTAGCGGGAGGTCGGGCAGATACGCAGTATTTT. This translates into CSAEGLAGGRADTQYF.

Here the CDR3 reads CASSLPGVNIQYF. The CDR3 nucleotides read TGTGCCAGCAGTTTACCGGGAGTCAACATTCAGTACTTC. This sequence joins TRBV6-2 or TRBV6-3 and TRBJ2-4, with TRBD2 as a possible D gene (6 bases). The CDR3 runs to 13 residues. V dropped 4 bases and J dropped 7 bases, with 11 bases sitting between them. Looked up from germline, CDR1 is MNHEY and CDR2 is SVGEGT.

This clonotype has ten or more counts. The chain joins TRBV24-1 to TRBJ2-3; TRBD1 matches 8 bases. The CDR3 length is 16 residues. V dropped 4 bases and J dropped 2; count of bases not matched to a gene: 7. The germline CDR1 and CDR2 sequences are KGHDR and SFDVKD. The CDR3 is CATSESGGRDTDTQYF. The DNA of the CDR3 is TGTGCCACCAGTGAATCAGGGGGCCGAGACACAGATACGCAGTATTTT.

The rearrangement uses TRBV5-3 and TRBJ2-7; no clear D gene. TRBV5-3 is placed among ORFs of uncertain function. The CDR3 length is 14 residues. Trimming left V 0 bases short and J 2 bases short, with 9 bases between. The CDR3 DNA is TGTGCCAGAAGCTTGGAGAGGAAAACCTACGAGCAGTACTTC. The encoded protein is CARSLERKTYEQYF.

This clonotype was picked up a small number of times. The chain recombines TRBV5-1 with TRBJ1-5; D is perhaps TRBD1 (5 bases). Trimming removed 0 bases at V and 0 bases at J, with 7 bases between. The germline V gene encodes CDR1 SGHRS and CDR2 YFSETQ. CDR3 length equals 15 residues. CDR3 nucleotide sequence: TGCGCCAGCAGCTTGGGAGGGGATAGCAATCAGCCCCAGCATTTT. The encoded protein is CASSLGGDSNQPQHF.

There are a few counts of this clonotype. V and J are TRBV20-1 and TRBJ2-7; D gene unclear. The CDR3 length is 13 residues. Germline CDR1 and CDR2: DFQATT and SNEGSKA (reference sequence). V lost 2 bases, J lost 3 bases, and 11 bases lay in between. The CDR3 loop reads CSARPEYFYEQYF. In DNA, the CDR3 is TGCAGTGCTAGACCAGAGTATTTCTACGAGCAGTACTTC.

The chain combines TRBV5-1 with TRBJ1-6; 8 positions match TRBD1. There are 14 residues in the CDR3. Germline values: CDR1 SGHRS, CDR2 YFSETQ. V was pared by 7 bases and J by 6 bases, with 6 bases of the junction left unmatched. The CDR3 loop reads CASRQDRANSPLHF. The DNA of the CDR3 is TGCGCCAGCCGGCAGGACAGGGCTAATTCACCCCTCCACTTT.